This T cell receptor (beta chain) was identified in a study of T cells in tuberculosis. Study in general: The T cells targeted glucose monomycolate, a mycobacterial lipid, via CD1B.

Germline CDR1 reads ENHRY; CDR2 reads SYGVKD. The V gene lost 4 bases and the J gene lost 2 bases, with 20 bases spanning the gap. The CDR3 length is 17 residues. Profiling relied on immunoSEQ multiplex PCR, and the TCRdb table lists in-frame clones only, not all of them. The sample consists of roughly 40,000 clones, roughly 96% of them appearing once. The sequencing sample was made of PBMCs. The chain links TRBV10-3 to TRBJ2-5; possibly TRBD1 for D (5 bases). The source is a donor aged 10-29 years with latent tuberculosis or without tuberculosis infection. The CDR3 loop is CAISVREVDQGQETQYF. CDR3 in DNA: TGTGCCATCAGTGTACGTGAGGTGGATCAGGGACAAGAGACCCAGTACTTC.